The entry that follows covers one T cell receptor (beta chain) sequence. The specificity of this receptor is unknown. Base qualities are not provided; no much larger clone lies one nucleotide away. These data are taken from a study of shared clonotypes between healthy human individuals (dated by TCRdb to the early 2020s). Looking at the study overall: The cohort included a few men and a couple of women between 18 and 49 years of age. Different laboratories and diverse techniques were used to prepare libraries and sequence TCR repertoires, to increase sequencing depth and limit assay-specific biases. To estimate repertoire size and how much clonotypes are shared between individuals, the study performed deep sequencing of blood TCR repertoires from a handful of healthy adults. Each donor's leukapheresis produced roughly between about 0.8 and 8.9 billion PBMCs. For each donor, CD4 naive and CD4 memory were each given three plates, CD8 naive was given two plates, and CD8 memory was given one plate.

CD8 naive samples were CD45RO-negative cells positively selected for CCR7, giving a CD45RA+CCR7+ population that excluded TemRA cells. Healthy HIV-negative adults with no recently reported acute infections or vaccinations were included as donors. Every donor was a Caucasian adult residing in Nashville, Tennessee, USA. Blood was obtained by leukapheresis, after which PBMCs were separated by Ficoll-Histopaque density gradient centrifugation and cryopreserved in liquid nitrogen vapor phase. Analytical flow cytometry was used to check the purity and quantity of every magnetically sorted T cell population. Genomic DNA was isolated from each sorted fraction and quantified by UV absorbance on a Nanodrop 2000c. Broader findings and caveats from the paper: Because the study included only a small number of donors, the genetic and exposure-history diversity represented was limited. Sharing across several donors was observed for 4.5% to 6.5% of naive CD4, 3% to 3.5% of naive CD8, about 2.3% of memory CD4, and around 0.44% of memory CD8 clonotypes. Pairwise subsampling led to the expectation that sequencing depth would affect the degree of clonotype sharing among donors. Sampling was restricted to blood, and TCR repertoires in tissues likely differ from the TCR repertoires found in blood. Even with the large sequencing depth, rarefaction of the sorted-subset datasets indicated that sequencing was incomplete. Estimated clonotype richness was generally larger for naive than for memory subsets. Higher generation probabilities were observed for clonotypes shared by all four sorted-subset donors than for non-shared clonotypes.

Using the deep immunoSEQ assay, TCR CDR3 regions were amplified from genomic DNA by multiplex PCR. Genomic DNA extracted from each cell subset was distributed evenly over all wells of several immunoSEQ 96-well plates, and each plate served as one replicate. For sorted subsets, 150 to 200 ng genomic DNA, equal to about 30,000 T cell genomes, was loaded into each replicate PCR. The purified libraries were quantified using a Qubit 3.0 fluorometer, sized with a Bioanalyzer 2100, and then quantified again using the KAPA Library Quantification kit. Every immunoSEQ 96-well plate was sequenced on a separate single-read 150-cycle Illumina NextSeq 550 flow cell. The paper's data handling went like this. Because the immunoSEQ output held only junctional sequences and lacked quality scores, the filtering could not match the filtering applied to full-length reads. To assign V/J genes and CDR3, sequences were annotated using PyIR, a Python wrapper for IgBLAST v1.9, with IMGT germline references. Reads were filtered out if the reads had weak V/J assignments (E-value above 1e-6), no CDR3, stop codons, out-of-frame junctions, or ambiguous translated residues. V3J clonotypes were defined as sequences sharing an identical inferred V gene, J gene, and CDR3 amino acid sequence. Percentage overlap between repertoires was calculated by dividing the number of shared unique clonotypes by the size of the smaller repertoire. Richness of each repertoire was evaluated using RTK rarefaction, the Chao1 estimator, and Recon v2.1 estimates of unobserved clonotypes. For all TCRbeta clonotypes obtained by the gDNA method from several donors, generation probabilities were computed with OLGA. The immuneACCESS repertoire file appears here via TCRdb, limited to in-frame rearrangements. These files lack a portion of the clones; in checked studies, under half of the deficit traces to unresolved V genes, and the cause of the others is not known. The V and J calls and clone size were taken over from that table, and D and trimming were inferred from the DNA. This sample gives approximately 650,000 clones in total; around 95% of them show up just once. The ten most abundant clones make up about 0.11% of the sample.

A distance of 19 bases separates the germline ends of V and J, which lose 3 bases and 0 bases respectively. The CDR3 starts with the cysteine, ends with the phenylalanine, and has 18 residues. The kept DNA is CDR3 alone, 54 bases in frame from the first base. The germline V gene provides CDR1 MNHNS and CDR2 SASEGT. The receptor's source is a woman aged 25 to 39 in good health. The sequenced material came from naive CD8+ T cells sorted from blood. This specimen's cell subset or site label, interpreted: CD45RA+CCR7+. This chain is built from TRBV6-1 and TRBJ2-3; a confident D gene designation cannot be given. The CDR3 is CASSDVQEQWISTDTQYF. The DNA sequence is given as TGTGCCAGCAGTGACGTCCAAGAACAGTGGATTAGCACAGATACGCAGTATTTT.